This passage covers 8 T cell receptor beta chains from one sample sequenced in a study of T cell repertoires in cytomegalovirus infection. These receptors have no known antigen. TCRdb itself ran the reads through MiXCR, one entry per CDR3 protein. The sample carries approximately 270,000 distinct CDR3 sequences, 22% recorded once. The input for sequencing was cultured PBMCs, taken from culture after CMV antigen stimulation. The receptors stem from a human donor in good health (CMV status not recorded). Some clones in this sample may be carry-over from other donors' samples.

To note about this clonotype: A read error is possible here, since a much larger clone lies one base away. The chain uses TRBV7-2 and TRBJ1-2; D is unclear. V lost 5 bases, J lost 9 bases, and 13 bases lay in between. Per the germline V gene, CDR1 is SGHTA and CDR2 is FQGNSA. This CDR3 is 12 amino acids long. The CDR3 here is CASSLMRNSYTF. Written as DNA, the CDR3 is TGTGCCAGCAGCCTAATGAGAAATAGCTACACCTTC.

This clonotype is a singleton in its sample. The chain uses TRBV3-1 and TRBJ2-1, with D perhaps TRBD1 (7 bases). Germline V gene lookup returns CDR1 LGHDT and CDR2 YNNKEL (reference sequence). The CDR3 is 16 residues long. Trimming took off 2 bases at V and 7 bases at J, with 18 bases between the two ends. The CDR3 reads CASSQHSSAGGNEQFF. The CDR3 DNA follows: TGTGCCAGCAGCCAACATTCGTCGGCAGGGGGGAATGAGCAGTTCTTC.

This chain connects TRBV20-1 to TRBJ2-1, with TRBD2 as a possible D gene (5 bases). The CDR3 runs 13 residues. V dropped 6 bases and J dropped 9 bases, with 18 bases sitting between them. In germline, CDR1 is DFQATT, CDR2 SNEGSKA (reference sequence). CDR3 sequence (DNA): TGCAGTGCAAACAAGGGCGGGCTGGGTGAGCAGTTCTTC. Its protein is CSANKGGLGEQFF.

V and J are TRBV27 and TRBJ1-4; 10 bases match TRBD1. V was clipped by 7 bases and J by 5 bases; unmatched bases: 13. Germline CDR1 and CDR2: MNHEY and SMNVEV (reference sequence). CDR3 length equals 17 residues. CDR3 nucleotides: TGTGCCAGCACCGATGGGGACAGGGGCCCTAACAATGAAAAACTGTTTTTT. This gives the protein CASTDGDRGPNNEKLFF.

This clonotype was observed a handful of times. CDR3 DNA: TGTGCCAGCAGTTTGGGACAGAAGGGGCAGTTCTTC. Translation gives CASSLGQKGQFF. The chain carries TRBV28 and TRBJ2-1, with TRBD1 identical over 7 bases. CDR1 and CDR2 (germline): MDHEN, SYDVKM. The CDR3 consists of 12 residues. J gave up 12 bases and V 3 bases, and 5 bases lay outside the gene matches.

This clonotype was observed at least ten times. The chain recombines TRBV7-6 with TRBJ1-1; D is unresolved. Germline V gene lookup returns CDR1 SGHVS and CDR2 FNYEAQ. The CDR3 extends over 16 amino acids. With 1 base removed from V and 2 bases from J, the gap between germline ends came to 14 bases. CDR3 residues: CASSLVGPTGNTEAFF. CDR3 nucleotides: TGTGCCAGCAGCTTAGTTGGCCCCACCGGCAACACTGAAGCTTTCTTT.

The chain is built from TRBV6-2 or TRBV6-3 and TRBJ2-1; TRBD2 matches at 10 bases. CDR1 MNHEY and CDR2 SVGEGT come from the germline V gene. The CDR3 runs to 15 residues. V lost 2 bases to trimming and J lost 6 bases; unmatched junction nucleotides: 4. In DNA form, the CDR3 reads TGTGCCAGCAGTTACAGGACTAGCGGACCCAATGAGCAGTTCTTC. It yields the protein CASSYRTSGPNEQFF.

Many counts were recorded for this clonotype. The chain recombines TRBV7-2 with TRBJ2-1, with TRBD2 matching 8 bases. V was clipped by 2 bases and J by 6 bases; unmatched bases: 6. Germline V gene lookup returns CDR1 SGHTA and CDR2 FQGNSA. This CDR3 has 15 residues. For the CDR3, the DNA is TGTGCCAGCAGCTTATGGGGACTAGGTCTCAATGAGCAGTTCTTC. It codes for CASSLWGLGLNEQFF.